This T cell receptor beta chain was documented in a study of control samples from healthy donors and cancer patients. TCRdb keeps only in-frame clones here, not all; method: immunoSEQ multiplex PCR. The repertoire holds 150,000 or so clones, about 93% seen once, with 4.1% in the top ten. CDR1 and CDR2 (germline): SGHNT, YYREEE (reference sequence). The J segment lost 7 bases and the V segment lost 2 bases, leaving 10 bases of the junction unmatched. The CDR3 is 15 amino acids. This clonotype was obtained from a woman aged 55-70 years in good health. Sequenced input: blood. The chain carries TRBV5-4 and TRBJ1-2; TRBD1 aligns across 8 bases. CDR3 nucleotide sequence: TGTGCCAGCAGCTTAGGGCAGGGGGCCTCACTTGGCTACACCTTC. Translating gives CASSLGQGASLGYTF.